This passage covers 25 T cell receptor beta chains from one sample sequenced in a study of blood T cell repertoires in COVID-19. Profiling relied on immunoSEQ multiplex PCR, and the TCRdb table lists in-frame clones only, not all of them. The sample lists about 480,000 clones, around 88% occurring once. The specimen sequenced was peripheral blood. These receptors came from a woman between 50 and 59 years old with COVID-19, enrolled during active disease.

The rearrangement uses TRBV5-5 and TRBJ2-7; 8 bases fit TRBD2. Germline assignment: CDR1 SGHKS and CDR2 YYEKEE (reference sequence). Trimming removed 4 bases from V and 4 bases from J; junction bases left unmatched: 13. CDR3 length: 16 residues. The CDR3 loop is CASSKIIGGEGYEQYF. The CDR3 region has the DNA TGTGCCAGCAGCAAAATCATCGGGGGGGAAGGATACGAGCAGTACTTC. The variable domain in full, with the rest retrieved from reference TRBV5-5 and TRBJ2-7, is DAGVTQSPTHLIKTRGQQVTLRCSPISGHKSVSWYQQVLGQGPQFIFQYYEKEERGRGNFPDRFSARQFPNYSSELNVNALLLGDSALYLCASSKIIGGEGYEQYFGPGTRLTVT.

This sequence joins TRBV28 and TRBJ1-6; D gene unclear. There are 17 residues in the CDR3. The ends were cut back, 5 bases at V and 5 bases at J, with 19 bases in the middle. Germline loops: CDR1 MDHEN, CDR2 SYDVKM. CDR3 nucleotide sequence: TGTGCCAGCAGTATTATCGGACTGACGCGGGATAATTCACCCCTCCACTTT. Translation: CASSIIGLTRDNSPLHF.

J is TRBJ1-4 and V is TRBV7-8, with D possibly matching TRBD1 (6 bases). From germline, CDR1 is SGHVS and CDR2 FQNEAQ. The CDR3 has 16 residues. With 5 bases removed from V and 3 bases from J, the gap between germline ends came to 16 bases. Here the CDR3 DNA reads TGTGCCAGCAGCCCCGAAGGGGGAGCTGCTAATGAAAAACTGTTTTTT. Amino acid sequence: CASSPEGGAANEKLFF. The full variable domain, in which reference TRBV7-8 and TRBJ1-4 provide the parts outside the CDR3, is GAGVSQSPRYKVAKRGQDVALRCDPISGHVSLFWYQQALGQGPEFLTYFQNEAQLDKSGLPSDRFFAERPEGSVSTLKIQRTQQEDSAVYLCASSPEGGAANEKLFFGSGTQLSVL.

J is TRBJ1-6 and V is TRBV10-3; 8 bases line up with TRBD1. The CDR3 has 14 amino acids. Per the germline V gene, CDR1 is ENHRY and CDR2 is SYGVKD. V shed 2 bases, J shed 13 bases, and the junction held 7 bases outside the gene matches. DNA for the CDR3: TGTGCCATCAGTGAGACACAGGGGGAAACTCCCCTCCACTTT. Translating gives CAISETQGETPLHF.

The V call is TRBV2, the J call TRBJ2-1; 10 bases line up with TRBD2. The CDR3 sequence is 14 residues long. In germline, CDR1 is SNHLY, CDR2 FYNNEI. V trimming: 6 bases; J trimming: 3 bases; junction bases outside the gene matches: 2. In DNA, the CDR3 is TGTGCCAGCAGGAGCGGGGGGGACTACAATGAGCAGTTCTTC. Amino acids: CASRSGGDYNEQFF.

The table lists this clone with a few counts. The chain links TRBV27 to TRBJ2-6; D possibly corresponds to TRBD1 (5 bases). The CDR3 sequence is 15 residues long. The germline V gene has CDR1 MNHEY and CDR2 SMNVEV (reference sequence). V lost 4 bases, J lost 0 bases, and 7 bases lay in between. CDR3 sequence: CASSSDSSGANVLTF. The CDR3 nucleotides are TGTGCCAGCAGTTCCGACAGCTCTGGGGCCAACGTCCTGACTTTC.

V gene TRBV10-2 combines with J gene TRBJ1-1; 9 bases match TRBD1. Germline CDR1 is WSHSY and CDR2 is SAAADI. Trimming removed 5 bases from V and 2 bases from J; junction bases left unmatched: 12. CDR3 length: 17 amino acids. As DNA, the CDR3 is TGCGCCAGCAGTTTATTTCCGGGACAGGGTACCAACACTGAAGCTTTCTTT. This gives the protein CASSLFPGQGTNTEAFF.

The V gene is TRBV2, the J gene TRBJ2-6; the match to TRBD1 covers 7 bases. Germline V gives CDR1 SNHLY, CDR2 FYNNEI. The ends lost 7 bases at V and 0 bases at J; junction bases unmatched: 12. This CDR3 contains 18 residues. As DNA, the CDR3 is TGTGCCAGCAATGACAGGGCCCATACCCTCTCTGGGGCCAACGTCCTGACTTTC. This translates into CASNDRAHTLSGANVLTF.

CDR3 sequence (DNA): TGTGCCAGCAGCCAGTCCGCAGGGACCGGGGAGCTGTTTTTT. It yields the protein CASSQSAGTGELFF. The chain links TRBV3-1 (or the pseudogene TRBV3-2) to TRBJ2-2; D may be TRBD1 (5 bases). The V end lost 3 bases, the J end lost 5 bases, and 10 bases lay between the germline ends. Per the germline V gene, CDR1 is LGHDT and CDR2 is YNNKEL (reference sequence). This CDR3 region has 14 residues.

The chain combines TRBV5-1 with TRBJ2-7; D may be TRBD2 (7 bases). Deletions cut 1 base from V and 5 bases from J, with 19 bases between. The CDR3 consists of 16 residues. Per germline, CDR1 SGHRS and CDR2 YFSETQ. CDR3 coding DNA: TGCGCCAGCAGCTTGAGAGTAGGTGGGGGGGCGCACGAGCAGTACTTC. As protein: CASSLRVGGGAHEQYF.

This clone was counted between two and nine times. The J gene is TRBJ1-2, the V gene TRBV7-9; perhaps TRBD1 as D (5 bases). Germline CDR1 and CDR2: SEHNR and FQNEAQ (reference sequence). The CDR3 contains 15 residues. V lost 4 bases, J lost 5 bases, and 17 bases lay in between. CDR3 protein: CASSWSMQGVYGYTF. The CDR3 nucleotides read TGTGCCAGCAGCTGGAGTATGCAAGGGGTGTATGGCTACACCTTC.

The chain recombines TRBV27 with TRBJ1-2; the D is unclear. Germline V lookup: CDR1 MNHEY, CDR2 SMNVEV (reference sequence). V gave up 10 bases and J gave up 2 bases, with 17 bases separating them. This CDR3 is built from 14 residues. CDR3 in amino acids: CATAGIPGNYGYTF. The CDR3 bases are TGTGCCACCGCGGGGATTCCGGGGAACTATGGCTACACCTTC.

A single count supports this clone. V and J are TRBV19 and TRBJ1-5; TRBD1 aligns across 7 bases. Germline values: CDR1 LNHDA, CDR2 SQIVND (reference sequence). The CDR3 is 15 residues long. After removal of 10 bases from V and 1 base from J, the junction contained 10 bases not matched to a gene. The CDR3 DNA reads TGTGCCACCAAGAGACAGGGTCACAGCAATCAGCCCCAGCATTTT. Translated: CATKRQGHSNQPQHF.

The rearrangement joins TRBV7-3 to TRBJ2-2, with D uncertain. V was shortened by 2 bases and J by 3 bases, with 7 bases between the two germline ends. Germline V CDR1 and CDR2: SGHTA, FQGTGA. CDR3 length: 14 amino acids. The CDR3 reads CASSLSSDTGELFF. CDR3 DNA sequence: TGTGCCAGCAGCTTATCCAGTGACACCGGGGAGCTGTTTTTT. The variable domain in full, with the rest retrieved from reference TRBV7-3 and TRBJ2-2, is GAGVSQTPSNKVTEKGKYVELRCDPISGHTALYWYRQSLGQGPEFLIYFQGTGAADDSGLPNDRFFAVRPEGSVSTLKIQRTERGDSAVYLCASSLSSDTGELFFGEGSRLTVL.

The chain employs TRBV5-1 and TRBJ2-7; D may be TRBD1 (6 bases). V gave up 0 bases and J gave up 6 bases, with 10 bases separating them. The germline gives CDR1 SGHRS, CDR2 YFSETQ. The CDR3 extends over 13 amino acids. This CDR3 is CASSLEGVAEQYF. CDR3 DNA sequence: TGCGCCAGCAGCTTGGAGGGGGTCGCCGAGCAGTACTTC. The variable domain in full, completed from reference TRBV5-1 and TRBJ2-7, reads KAGVTQTPRYLIKTRGQQVTLSCSPISGHRSVSWYQQTPGQGLQFLFEYFSETQRNKGNFPGRFSGRQFSNSRSEMNVSTLELGDSALYLCASSLEGVAEQYFGPGTRLTVT.

This clone was seen just once. The CDR3, as DNA: TGTGCCTGGACCCGAGGACAGGGCTTGGGCTACACCTTC. Protein sequence: CAWTRGQGLGYTF. The V and J genes are TRBV30 and TRBJ1-2; 8 bases are a match to TRBD1. The CDR3 is made up of 13 amino acids. Looked up from germline, CDR1 is GTSNPN and CDR2 is SVGIG (reference sequence). V was pared by 4 bases and J by 8 bases, with 9 bases of the junction left unmatched.

The chain has TRBV12-5 and TRBJ2-3; 10 bases match TRBD1. The CDR3 spans 15 residues. J lost 5 bases, V lost 6 bases, and 8 bases had no gene match. Germline loops: CDR1 LGHNT, CDR2 FRNRAP. The CDR3 here is CASGRDRGSGDTQYF. In DNA, the CDR3 is TGTGCTAGTGGGAGGGACAGGGGAAGCGGAGATACGCAGTATTTT.

The CDR3, as DNA: TGTGCCAGCGGATCAATGGGACAGGTTAATGAAAAACTGTTTTTT. The encoded protein is CASGSMGQVNEKLFF. The rearrangement links TRBV2 to TRBJ1-4; 8 nucleotides align to TRBD1. Germline V gene lookup returns CDR1 SNHLY and CDR2 FYNNEI. The CDR3 extends over 15 amino acids. J lost 4 bases, V lost 8 bases, and 9 bases had no gene match.

The V call is TRBV7-3, the J call TRBJ2-3; 12 bases align to TRBD2. J was trimmed by 5 bases and V by 5 bases; bases with no gene match: 11. CDR1 SGHTA and CDR2 FQGTGA come from the germline V gene. The CDR3 length is 17 residues. The CDR3 loop is CASSGLKTSGGIDTQYF. CDR3 DNA: TGTGCCAGCAGCGGCCTCAAGACTAGCGGGGGTATAGATACGCAGTATTTT.

This chain links TRBV9 with TRBJ2-7; D may be TRBD2 (5 bases). Trimming left V 4 bases short and J 9 bases short, with 11 bases between. CDR3 length equals 11 residues. Germline V gene sequence: CDR1 SGDLS, CDR2 YYNGEE. The CDR3 loop is CASSPGLVQYF. The CDR3 nucleotides are TGTGCCAGCAGCCCCGGACTTGTGCAGTACTTC.

The genes are TRBV20-1 and TRBJ1-2, with no clear D. V was shortened by 5 bases and J by 7 bases, with 11 bases between the two germline ends. Germline CDR1 is DFQATT and CDR2 is SNEGSKA (reference sequence). This CDR3 has 11 residues. The CDR3 nucleotides are TGCAGTGCTCCCCTTACGAGTGGCTACACCTTC. Residues: CSAPLTSGYTF.

The chain has TRBV12-3 or TRBV12-4 and TRBJ2-7, with a possible D match to TRBD1 (5 bases). The CDR3 runs to 13 residues. The V and J ends lost 5 bases and 3 bases respectively, with 11 bases between them. The CDR3, as DNA: TGTGCCAGCAGTGCCGGACACTTCTACGAGCAGTACTTC. As protein: CASSAGHFYEQYF.

J is TRBJ1-6 and V is TRBV2, with D perhaps matching TRBD1 (6 bases). Trimming took off 3 bases at V and 7 bases at J, with 13 bases between the two ends. The CDR3 loop spans 15 amino acids. Per germline, CDR1 SNHLY and CDR2 FYNNEI. The CDR3 sequence: CASSETDSTNSPLHF. The CDR3 coding sequence is TGTGCCAGCAGTGAGACGGACAGCACCAATTCACCCCTCCACTTT.

CDR3 protein: CAWEESGNTIYF. CDR3 DNA: TGTGCCTGGGAGGAGAGTGGAAACACCATATATTTT. This rearrangement joins TRBV30 to TRBJ1-3; D is unclear. This CDR3 is 12 amino acids long. Trimming removed 5 bases at V and 3 bases at J, with 8 bases between. Germline CDR1 GTSNPN, CDR2 SVGIG (reference sequence).

This clone was seen a single time. The gene calls are TRBV6-1 and TRBJ2-3; 7 positions agree with TRBD2. From germline, CDR1 is MNHNS and CDR2 SASEGT. The CDR3 has 16 amino acids. V trimming: 2 bases; J trimming: 4 bases; junction bases outside the gene matches: 9. The CDR3 loop reads CASSEWGSGLADTQYF. CDR3 nucleotide sequence: TGTGCCAGCAGTGAATGGGGTAGCGGGTTGGCAGATACGCAGTATTTT.